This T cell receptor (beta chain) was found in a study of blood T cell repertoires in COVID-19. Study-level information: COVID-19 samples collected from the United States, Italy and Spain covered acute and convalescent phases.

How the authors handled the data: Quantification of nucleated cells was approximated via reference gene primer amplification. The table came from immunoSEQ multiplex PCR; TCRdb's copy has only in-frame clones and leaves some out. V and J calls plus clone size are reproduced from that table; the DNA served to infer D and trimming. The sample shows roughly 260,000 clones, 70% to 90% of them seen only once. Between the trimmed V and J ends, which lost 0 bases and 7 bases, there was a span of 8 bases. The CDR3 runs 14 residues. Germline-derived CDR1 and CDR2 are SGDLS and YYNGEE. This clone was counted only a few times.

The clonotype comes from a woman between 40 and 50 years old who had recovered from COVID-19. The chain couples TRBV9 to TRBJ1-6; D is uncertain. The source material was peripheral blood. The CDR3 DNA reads TGTGCCAGCAGCGTAGACCCGGGGAATTCACCCCTCCACTTT. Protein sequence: CASSVDPGNSPLHF.